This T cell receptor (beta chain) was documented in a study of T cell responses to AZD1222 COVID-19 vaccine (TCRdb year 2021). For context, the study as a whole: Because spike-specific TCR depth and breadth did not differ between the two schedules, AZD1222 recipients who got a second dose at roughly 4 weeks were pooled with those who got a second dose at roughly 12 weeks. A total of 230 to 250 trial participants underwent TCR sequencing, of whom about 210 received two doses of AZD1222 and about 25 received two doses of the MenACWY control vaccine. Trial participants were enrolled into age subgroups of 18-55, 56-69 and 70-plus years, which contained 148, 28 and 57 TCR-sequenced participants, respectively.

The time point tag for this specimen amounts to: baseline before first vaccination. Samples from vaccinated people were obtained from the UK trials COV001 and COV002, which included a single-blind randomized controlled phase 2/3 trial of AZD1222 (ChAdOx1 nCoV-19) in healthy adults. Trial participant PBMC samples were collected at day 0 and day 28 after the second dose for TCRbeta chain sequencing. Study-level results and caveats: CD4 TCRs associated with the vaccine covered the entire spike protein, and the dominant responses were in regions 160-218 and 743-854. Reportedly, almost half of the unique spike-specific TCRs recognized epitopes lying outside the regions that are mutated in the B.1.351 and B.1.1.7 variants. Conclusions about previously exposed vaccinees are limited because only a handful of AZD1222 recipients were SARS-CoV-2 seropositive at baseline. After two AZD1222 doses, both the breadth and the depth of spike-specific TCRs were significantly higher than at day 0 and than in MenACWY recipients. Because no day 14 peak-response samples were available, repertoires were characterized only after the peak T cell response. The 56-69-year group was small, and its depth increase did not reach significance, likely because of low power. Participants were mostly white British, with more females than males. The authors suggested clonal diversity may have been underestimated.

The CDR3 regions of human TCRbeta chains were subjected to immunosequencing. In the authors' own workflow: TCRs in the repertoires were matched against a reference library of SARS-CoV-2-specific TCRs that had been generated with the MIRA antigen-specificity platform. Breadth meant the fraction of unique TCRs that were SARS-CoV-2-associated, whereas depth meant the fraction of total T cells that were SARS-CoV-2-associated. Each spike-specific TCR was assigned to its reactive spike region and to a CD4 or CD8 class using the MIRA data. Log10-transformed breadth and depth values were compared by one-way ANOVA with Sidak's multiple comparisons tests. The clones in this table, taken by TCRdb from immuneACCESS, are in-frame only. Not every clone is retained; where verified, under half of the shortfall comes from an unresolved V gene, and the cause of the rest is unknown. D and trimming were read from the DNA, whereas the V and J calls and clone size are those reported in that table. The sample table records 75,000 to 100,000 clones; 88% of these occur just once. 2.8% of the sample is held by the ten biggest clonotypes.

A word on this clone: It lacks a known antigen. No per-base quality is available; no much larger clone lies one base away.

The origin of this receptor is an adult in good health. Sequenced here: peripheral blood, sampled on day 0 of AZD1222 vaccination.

The CDR3 reads CASSLAPGPAGNTIYF. At the DNA level, the sequence is TGTGCCAGCAGCTTAGCGCCAGGGCCGGCTGGAAACACCATATATTTT. The sequence links TRBV7-2 to TRBJ1-3, and TRBD1 may be the D gene, going by 5 matching bases. Reading the germline V gene gives CDR1 SGHTA and CDR2 FQGNSA. The germline ends are 11 bases apart after V is trimmed by 0 bases and J by 2 bases. Reading from cysteine to phenylalanine, the CDR3 counts 16 amino acids. CDR3 DNA is the only sequence kept; it has 48 bases, read in frame from the first base.